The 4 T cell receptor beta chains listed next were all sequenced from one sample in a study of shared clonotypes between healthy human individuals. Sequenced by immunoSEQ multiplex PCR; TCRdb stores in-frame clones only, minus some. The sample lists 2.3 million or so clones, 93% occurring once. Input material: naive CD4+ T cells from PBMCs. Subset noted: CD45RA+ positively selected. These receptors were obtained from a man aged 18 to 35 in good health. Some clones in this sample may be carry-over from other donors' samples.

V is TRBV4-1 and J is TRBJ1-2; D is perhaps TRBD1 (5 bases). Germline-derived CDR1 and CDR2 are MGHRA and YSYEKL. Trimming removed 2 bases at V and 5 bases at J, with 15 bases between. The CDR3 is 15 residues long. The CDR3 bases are TGCGCCAGCAGCCAACCCGGGACCCTCCGGTATGGCTACACCTTC. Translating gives CASSQPGTLRYGYTF.

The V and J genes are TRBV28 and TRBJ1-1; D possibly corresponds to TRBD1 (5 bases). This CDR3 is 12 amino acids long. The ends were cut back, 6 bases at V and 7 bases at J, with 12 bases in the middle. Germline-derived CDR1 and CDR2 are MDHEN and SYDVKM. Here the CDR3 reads CASSQYDSEAFF. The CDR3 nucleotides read TGTGCCAGCAGCCAGTATGACAGTGAAGCTTTCTTT. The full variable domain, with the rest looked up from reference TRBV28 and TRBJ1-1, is DVKVTQSSRYLVKRTGEKVFLECVQDMDHENMFWYRQDPGLGLRLIYFSYDVKMKEKGDIPEGYSVSREKKERFSLILESASTNQTSMYLCASSQYDSEAFFGQGTRLTVV.

DNA of the CDR3: TGCGCCAGCAGCTTGGTGGCGGGGGCGCAGGCGAACACCGGGGAGCTGTTTTTT. Protein product: CASSLVAGAQANTGELFF. The chain links TRBV5-1 to TRBJ2-2; TRBD2 is a possible D gene (7 bases). The CDR3 is 18 amino acids. The germline V and J ends were trimmed by 0 bases and 0 bases, with 15 bases remaining between them. Germline CDR1 is SGHRS and CDR2 is YFSETQ.

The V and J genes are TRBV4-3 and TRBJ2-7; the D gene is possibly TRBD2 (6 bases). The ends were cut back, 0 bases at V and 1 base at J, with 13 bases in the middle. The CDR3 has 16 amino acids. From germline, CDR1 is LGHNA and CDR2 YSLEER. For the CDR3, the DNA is TGCGCCAGCAGCCAAGAGGTCAGGGCGGGGTCCTACGAGCAGTACTTC. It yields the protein CASSQEVRAGSYEQYF.